This passage covers 3 T cell receptor beta chains from one sample sequenced in a study of T cell responses to AZD1222 COVID-19 vaccine. Using immunoSEQ multiplex PCR, the repertoire was profiled, and TCRdb retains in-frame clones only, with some absent. The table records 45,000 to 55,000 clones, approximately 79% of them present only once. Specimen: peripheral blood, collected on day 0 of MenACWY control vaccination. Receptor source: an adult in good health.

The chain is built from TRBV5-1 and TRBJ1-3; D unclear. CDR3 length: 13 residues. The V gene's germline CDR1 is SGHRS and CDR2 YFSETQ. Trimming took off 4 bases at V and 2 bases at J, with 7 bases between the two ends. In DNA, the CDR3 is TGCGCCAGCAGCATAGGTCCTGGAAACACCATATATTTT. The encoded protein is CASSIGPGNTIYF.

V is TRBV11-3 and J is TRBJ2-1; D perhaps matches TRBD1 (6 bases). From germline, CDR1 is SGHNT and CDR2 YENEEA. The CDR3 spans 12 residues. The V end was cut by 4 bases, the J end by 8 bases, with 9 bases between. DNA of the CDR3: TGTGCCAGCAGCTCACAGGGTGATGAGCAGTTCTTC. Translated, it gives CASSSQGDEQFF.

This clone was observed a few times. The chain recombines TRBV11-3 with TRBJ1-1; 9 bases are shared with TRBD1. The germline V gene has CDR1 SGHNT and CDR2 YENEEA. The CDR3 runs to 12 residues. Trimming cost V 5 bases and J 8 bases; bases outside gene matches: 3. CDR3 protein: CASSPGQGEAFF. CDR3 DNA sequence: TGTGCCAGCAGCCCAGGACAGGGGGAAGCTTTCTTT.